The 28 T cell receptor beta chains in this list originate from one sample, sequenced in a study of beta chain features in type 1 diabetes. The isolated RNA, all of it, was reverse transcribed, so expressed TCRB transcripts were what got sequenced. Only in-frame clones appear in the TCRdb table, and some are missing; sequencing was by immunoSEQ multiplex PCR. The table includes around 500,000 clones, over 9.5% detected once. The specimen sequenced was naive CD4+ T cells from blood. The source is a woman under 30 in good health.

This clone was counted only a few times. Other nucleotide sequences from this sample produce the same CDR3. J is TRBJ2-5 and V is TRBV29-1; the D gene is possibly TRBD1 (5 bases). The CDR3 sequence is 13 residues long. V lost 2 bases to trimming and J lost 4 bases, with 11 bases between them. The V gene's germline CDR1 is SQVTM and CDR2 ANQGSEA. The DNA of the CDR3 is TGCAGCGTTGAAAAAGGGGCCGGAGAGACCCAGTACTTC. This gives the protein CSVEKGAGETQYF.

CDR3 nucleotides: TGTGCCTGGAGTTTCGTACCGGACGGTGTGAACACTGAAGCTTTCTTT. Translation: CAWSFVPDGVNTEAFF. This chain connects TRBV30 to TRBJ1-1; D not certain. Germline assignment: CDR1 GTSNPN and CDR2 SVGIG (reference sequence). This CDR3 is built from 16 residues. Trimming cost V 2 bases and J 0 bases, with 16 bases left between them.

The chain combines TRBV7-2 with TRBJ2-7, with a weak D call TRBD1 (5 bases). V was clipped by 5 bases and J by 4 bases, with 9 bases between them. In germline, CDR1 is SGHTA, CDR2 FQGNSA. This CDR3 has 12 residues. CDR3 residues: CASSAAGYEQYV. The CDR3 DNA follows: TGTGCCAGCAGCGCGGCAGGGTACGAGCAGTACGTC.

The chain is built from TRBV15 and TRBJ2-1; weak D call: TRBD1 (5 bases). CDR1 LNHNV and CDR2 YYDKDF come from the germline V gene (reference sequence). V was shortened by 1 base and J by 6 bases, with 16 bases between the two germline ends. The length of the CDR3 is 16 residues. The CDR3 region has the DNA TGTGCCACCAGCAGAGTTGGTAGGGGTGGCGGCAATGAGCAGTTCTTC. Translating it yields CATSRVGRGGGNEQFF. The entire variable domain, with the rest obtained from reference TRBV15 and TRBJ2-1, is as follows: DAMVIQNPRYQVTQFGKPVTLSCSQTLNHNVMYWYQQKSSQAPKLLFHYYDKDFNNEADTPDNFQSRRPNTSFCFLDIRSPGLGDTAMYLCATSRVGRGGGNEQFFGPGTRLTVL.

The chain recombines TRBV7-3 with TRBJ2-3; 8 positions agree with TRBD1. Germline-derived CDR1 and CDR2 are SGHTA and FQGTGA. The length of the CDR3 is 14 residues. J lost 6 bases, V lost 5 bases, and 7 bases had no gene match. CDR3: CASSVGQVFDTQYF. In DNA form, the CDR3 reads TGTGCCAGCAGCGTGGGACAGGTCTTTGATACGCAGTATTTT.

This clone was picked up a small number of times. This chain uses TRBV11-3 with TRBJ2-5; maybe TRBD2 (6 bases). The CDR3 is 16 residues long. Germline V CDR1 and CDR2: SGHNT, YENEEA. V was trimmed by 2 bases and J by 5 bases, leaving 18 bases between them. The CDR3 sequence: CASSLNSRGGEETQYF. The CDR3 DNA reads TGTGCCAGCAGCTTAAATTCCCGGGGAGGAGAGGAGACCCAGTACTTC.

The chain links TRBV7-9 to TRBJ2-1; D is possibly TRBD1 (6 bases). The V and J ends lost 8 bases and 6 bases respectively, with 17 bases between them. The CDR3 extends over 14 amino acids. Germline CDR1 and CDR2: SEHNR and FQNEAQ (reference sequence). Here the CDR3 reads CASGRVGGPNEQFF. CDR3 in DNA: TGTGCCAGCGGGCGCGTTGGGGGCCCCAATGAGCAGTTCTTC. Together with reference TRBV7-9 and TRBJ2-1, the CDR3 gives the full variable domain: DTGVSQNPRHKITKRGQNVTFRCDPISEHNRLYWYRQTLGQGPEFLTYFQNEAQLEKSRLLSDRFSAERPKGSFSTLEIQRTEQGDSAMYLCASGRVGGPNEQFFGPGTRLTVL.

This clone was found a few times. The chain couples TRBV5-1 to TRBJ2-1, with D possibly being TRBD1 (6 bases). Trimming removed 4 bases at V and 9 bases at J, with 17 bases between. Germline-derived CDR1 and CDR2 are SGHRS and YFSETQ. The CDR3 contains 14 residues. The CDR3 DNA follows: TGCGCCAGCAGCCCCGGGACACAAGGCACTGAGCAGTTCTTC. Protein product: CASSPGTQGTEQFF.

As concerns this clone: A read error may account for a junction end that differs from germline. V gene TRBV12-5 combines with J gene TRBJ2-1; TRBD2 agrees at 12 bases. Germline V CDR1 and CDR2: LGHNT, FRNRAP. The CDR3 loop spans 15 amino acids. The CDR3 reads CASGLGLAGYDEQFF. Here the CDR3 DNA reads TGTGCTAGTGGATTGGGACTAGCGGGCTATGATGAGCAGTTCTTC. Variable domain in full (rest from reference TRBV12-5 and TRBJ2-1): DARVTQTPRHKVTEMGQEVTMRCQPILGHNTVFWYRQTMMQGLELLAYFRNRAPLDDSGMPKDRFSAEMPDATLATLKIQPSEPRDSAVYFCASGLGLAGYDEQFFGPGTRLTVL.

The J gene is TRBJ1-6, the V gene TRBV14, with a possible D match to TRBD1 (5 bases). V lost 2 bases and J lost 7, with 12 bases in between. Germline V gene data show CDR1 as SGHDN and CDR2 as FVKESK. CDR3 length equals 15 residues. The CDR3 protein is CASSQLGRQNSPLHF. In nucleotides, the CDR3 is TGTGCCAGCAGCCAACTGGGACGGCAAAATTCACCCCTCCACTTT. The complete variable domain, with remaining parts taken from reference TRBV14 and TRBJ1-6, reads EAGVTQFPSHSVIEKGQTVTLRCDPISGHDNLYWYRRVMGKEIKFLLHFVKESKQDESGMPNNRFLAERTGGTYSTLKVQPAELEDSGVYFCASSQLGRQNSPLHFGNGTRLTVT.

The sample holds a few counts of this clone. CDR3 in DNA: TGTGCCAGCAGCTTAGGCGGACAGGGCCCGCAAGAGACCCAGTACTTC. It yields the protein CASSLGGQGPQETQYF. This chain joins TRBV7-3 and TRBJ2-5, with 8 bases fitting TRBD1. The CDR3 length is 16 residues. V shed 2 bases and J 2 bases; nucleotides not matched to a gene: 7. Germline V gives CDR1 SGHTA, CDR2 FQGTGA.

This clone came up a few times. The chain couples TRBV6-6 to TRBJ2-7, with D possibly being TRBD2 (5 bases). The CDR3 extends over 13 amino acids. Per the germline V gene, CDR1 is MNHNY and CDR2 is SVGAGI (reference sequence). With 2 bases removed from V and 1 base from J, the gap between germline ends came to 6 bases. CDR3 nucleotide sequence: TGTGCCAGCAGTTACCGGGAATCCTACGAGCAGTACTTC. Translation: CASSYRESYEQYF.

The table lists this clone with a few counts. The chain has TRBV10-3 and TRBJ2-5; 7 nucleotides agree with TRBD1. Germline CDR1 reads ENHRY; CDR2 reads SYGVKD. The CDR3 spans 15 residues. Trimming at V came to 8 bases and at J to 1 base, leaving 10 bases not matched to a gene. DNA for the CDR3: TGTGCCATCGGTCAGGCAGGGACAGTCCAAGAGACCCAGTACTTC. Translating gives CAIGQAGTVQETQYF.

This clone turned up a few times. The genes are TRBV7-2 and TRBJ1-2; 8 bases agree with TRBD1. Per germline, CDR1 SGHTA and CDR2 FQGNSA. With 5 bases clipped from V and 6 bases from J, the junction kept 8 bases outside the gene matches. The CDR3 has 14 amino acids. The CDR3 DNA is TGTGCCAGCAGCCACCTGGACAGGGTGGATGGCTACACCTTC. Translation: CASSHLDRVDGYTF.

V gene TRBV7-2 combines with J gene TRBJ2-1; no reliable D call. Per germline, CDR1 SGHTA and CDR2 FQGNSA. With 1 base removed from V and 5 bases from J, the gap between germline ends came to 6 bases. The CDR3 totals 13 residues. CDR3 sequence: CASSLEVDNEQFF. The CDR3 bases are TGTGCCAGCAGCTTAGAGGTTGACAATGAGCAGTTCTTC. The whole variable domain, remainder taken from reference TRBV7-2 and TRBJ2-1, is GAGVSQSPSNKVTEKGKDVELRCDPISGHTALYWYRQSLGQGLEFLIYFQGNSAPDKSGLPSDRFSAERTGGSVSTLTIQRTQQEDSAVYLCASSLEVDNEQFFGPGTRLTVL.

This clone was seen only a few times. The same CDR3 arises from other DNA sequences in this sample as well. The rearrangement uses TRBV18 and TRBJ1-1; the D gene is possibly TRBD1 (6 bases). V was clipped by 5 bases and J by 1 base, with 8 bases between them. This CDR3 has 13 residues. Germline V gene sequence: CDR1 KGHSH, CDR2 LQKENI. Here the CDR3 DNA reads TGTGCCAGCTCATCGACAGGGAACACTGAAGCTTTCTTT. This codes for CASSSTGNTEAFF.

There are a few counts of this clone. This sequence joins TRBV2 and TRBJ2-3; weak D call: TRBD1 (5 bases). The CDR3 has 12 residues. Deletions cut 5 bases from V and 5 bases from J, with 8 bases between. Germline V gives CDR1 SNHLY, CDR2 FYNNEI. This chain's CDR3 is CASSRGGDTQYF. The CDR3 DNA reads as TGTGCCAGCAGTAGGGGTGGAGATACGCAGTATTTT.

The chain carries TRBV15 and TRBJ1-5; TRBD1 is a possible D gene (6 bases). Germline assignment: CDR1 LNHNV and CDR2 YYDKDF (reference sequence). The CDR3 is 13 residues long. With 5 bases removed from V and 12 bases from J, the gap between germline ends came to 17 bases. The CDR3 sequence is CATSWDAGADQHF. As DNA, the CDR3 is TGTGCCACCAGCTGGGATGCAGGGGCAGACCAGCATTTT. Together with reference TRBV15 and TRBJ1-5, the CDR3 gives the full variable domain: DAMVIQNPRYQVTQFGKPVTLSCSQTLNHNVMYWYQQKSSQAPKLLFHYYDKDFNNEADTPDNFQSRRPNTSFCFLDIRSPGLGDTAMYLCATSWDAGADQHFGDGTRLSIL.

This clone was counted only a few times. This chain joins TRBV6-5 and TRBJ2-3; D is unclear. Germline V gene sequence: CDR1 MNHEY, CDR2 SVGAGI. Between the trimmed V and J ends, which lost 0 bases and 2 bases, there was a span of 9 bases. The CDR3 is 15 residues long. CDR3 region: CASSYSMSPTDTQYF. CDR3 bases: TGTGCCAGCAGTTACTCGATGTCCCCCACAGATACGCAGTATTTT.

The rearrangement joins TRBV5-1 to TRBJ2-5; D could derive from TRBD1 or TRBD2 (6 bases each). This CDR3 is built from 18 residues. The V end was cut by 0 bases, the J end by 4 bases, with 22 bases between. Germline values: CDR1 SGHRS, CDR2 YFSETQ. The CDR3 coding sequence is TGCGCCAGCAGCTTGGTAGGACGACAGGATCAAGCGGGAGAGACCCAGTACTTC. Protein sequence: CASSLVGRQDQAGETQYF.

The chain recombines TRBV5-4 with TRBJ1-1; D not resolved. The CDR3 contains 14 residues. CDR1 SGHNT and CDR2 YYREEE come from the germline V gene (reference sequence). Trimming removed 4 bases from V and 2 bases from J, with 12 bases in between. The CDR3 spells CASSAGILNTEAFF. As DNA, the CDR3 is TGTGCCAGCAGCGCCGGGATTCTTAACACTGAAGCTTTCTTT.

This clone was counted a few times. The V and J genes are TRBV5-1 and TRBJ2-1, with D possibly matching TRBD2 (6 bases). Per the germline V gene, CDR1 is SGHRS and CDR2 is YFSETQ. Trimming took off 9 bases at V and 5 bases at J, with 15 bases between the two ends. This CDR3 has 13 amino acids. CDR3: CATAPLAHNEQFF. CDR3 bases: TGCGCCACAGCCCCCCTAGCGCACAATGAGCAGTTCTTC.

This clone was seen a few times. V gene TRBV7-9 combines with J gene TRBJ2-7, with D perhaps matching TRBD1 (5 bases). The length of the CDR3 is 11 residues. Per the germline V gene, CDR1 is SEHNR and CDR2 is FQNEAQ (reference sequence). Trimming removed 1 base from V and 8 bases from J, with 6 bases in between. CDR3 sequence reads: CASSLEGKQYV. The CDR3 nucleotides read TGTGCCAGCAGCTTAGAGGGGAAGCAGTACGTC.

The chain joins TRBV30 to TRBJ1-4; 9 positions match TRBD1. The junction had 8 bases not matched to a gene; V was cut back by 2 bases and J by 7 bases. The CDR3 has 15 amino acids. In germline, CDR1 is GTSNPN, CDR2 SVGIG (reference sequence). CDR3 protein: CAWSPLDRGSEKLFF. CDR3 DNA: TGTGCCTGGAGTCCCCTGGACAGGGGTTCTGAAAAACTGTTTTTT. Complete variable domain (other parts from reference TRBV30 and TRBJ1-4): SQTIHQWPATLVQPVGSPLSLECTVEGTSNPNLYWYRQAAGRGLQLLFYSVGIGQISSEVPQNLSASRPQDRQFILSSKKLLLSDSGFYLCAWSPLDRGSEKLFFGSGTQLSVL.

This clone was counted between two and nine times. The chain links TRBV21-1 to TRBJ2-3; TRBD2, the D gene given by the table, was not confirmed from the DNA. TRBV21-1 is tagged as a pseudogene. The CDR3 spans 17 residues. The CDR3 is CASSKEWTSRGTDTQYF. The CDR3 DNA reads as TGTGCCAGCAGCAAAGAATGGACTAGTCGTGGCACAGATACGCAGTATTTT.

In its sample, this clone was seen a few times. The chain couples TRBV4-1 to TRBJ2-7, with D perhaps matching TRBD2 (6 bases). Germline V gene lookup returns CDR1 MGHRA and CDR2 YSYEKL. CDR3 length: 16 amino acids. Trimming cost V 0 bases and J 2 bases, with 14 bases left between them. CDR3 in DNA: TGCGCCAGCAGCCAAGATCTAGTCGGGACTCCCTACGAGCAGTACGTC. This translates into CASSQDLVGTPYEQYV.

Here the CDR3 reads CASAREGQTYF. CDR3 nucleotides: TGTGCCAGCGCTCGGGAGGGACAGACGTACTTC. The gene calls are TRBV6-5 and TRBJ2-7; D might be TRBD2 (8 bases). Germline CDR1 is MNHEY and CDR2 is SVGAGI. The CDR3 is 11 amino acids. V was shortened by 8 bases and J by 12 bases, with 17 bases between the two germline ends.

This clone turned up a few times. V is TRBV30 and J is TRBJ1-1; 9 nucleotides align to TRBD1. V trimming: 6 bases; J trimming: 1 base; junction bases outside the gene matches: 3. The CDR3 runs 13 residues. The germline V gene encodes CDR1 GTSNPN and CDR2 SVGIG (reference sequence). As DNA, the CDR3 is TGTGCCTGCAAGACAGGGGGGAACACTGAAGCTTTCTTT. This translates into CACKTGGNTEAFF.